The 4 T cell receptor beta chains given below trace back to one sample, sequenced in a study of molecular identifiers for immune sequencing clone quantification. TCRdb reprocessed the PCR reads with MiXCR, giving one entry per CDR3 protein. The table lists about 510,000 distinct CDR3 sequences, about a fifth of them singletons, with approximately 0.8% in the top ten. Sequenced sample: naive CD8+ T cells from blood, with Jurkat cell RNA spiked in. Subset: FACS-sorted CD8+CD4-CCR7+CD45RA+ naive T cells. The receptor source for this set is a human donor in good health. Some libraries in this study had Jurkat cell RNA spiked in.

Ten or more counts support this clonotype. The V gene is TRBV6-2 or TRBV6-3, the J gene TRBJ2-6; perhaps TRBD2 as D (5 bases). Germline values: CDR1 MNHEY, CDR2 SVGEGT. The CDR3 has 16 amino acids. Trimming took 7 bases from V and 2 from J, leaving 15 bases between them. The CDR3 sequence: CASTPPGGPGANVLTF. Here the CDR3 DNA reads TGTGCCAGCACCCCCCCAGGAGGACCTGGGGCCAACGTCCTGACTTTC.

This chain joins TRBV12-3 or TRBV12-4 and TRBJ2-2, with D possibly matching TRBD1 (7 bases). This CDR3 comprises 19 residues. V was cut by 4 bases and J by 3 bases, with 24 bases left in between. The CDR3 is CASSSQPAGGTGYTGELFF. DNA for the CDR3: TGTGCCAGCAGTTCACAACCCGCAGGGGGGACCGGGTACACCGGGGAGCTGTTTTTT.

Points on this clonotype: A junction boundary mismatches the germline segment, possibly from a read error. The V call is TRBV5-3, the J call TRBJ2-3, with a possible D match to TRBD1 (5 bases). TRBV5-3 is an ORF, and what it does is uncertain. The CDR3 has 17 amino acids. CDR3 DNA sequence: TGTGCCAGCAGCCAAAACCTACTGACAGCTCGCACGGATACGCAGTGTTTT. Residues: CASSQNLLTARTDTQCF.

This clonotype was seen only a few times. V and J are TRBV5-6 and TRBJ2-7; 9 bases align to TRBD2. The germline V gene has CDR1 SGHDT and CDR2 YYEEEE. The CDR3 length is 15 residues. The V and J ends lost 4 bases and 0 bases, in that order; junction bases with no gene match: 5. CDR3: CASSSSGSYSYEQYF. The CDR3 DNA is TGTGCCAGCAGCAGTAGCGGGAGTTACTCCTACGAGCAGTACTTC.